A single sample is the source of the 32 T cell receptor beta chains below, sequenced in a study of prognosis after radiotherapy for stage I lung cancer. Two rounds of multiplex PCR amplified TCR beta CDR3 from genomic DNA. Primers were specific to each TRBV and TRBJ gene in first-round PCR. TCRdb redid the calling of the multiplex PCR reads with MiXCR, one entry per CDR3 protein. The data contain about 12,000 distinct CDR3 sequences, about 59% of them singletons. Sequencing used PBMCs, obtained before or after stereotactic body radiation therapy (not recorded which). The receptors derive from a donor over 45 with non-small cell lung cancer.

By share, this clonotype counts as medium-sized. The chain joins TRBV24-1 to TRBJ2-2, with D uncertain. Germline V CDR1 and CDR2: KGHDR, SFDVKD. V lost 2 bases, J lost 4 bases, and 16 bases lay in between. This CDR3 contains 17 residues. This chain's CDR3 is CATSDSGRFLGTGELFF. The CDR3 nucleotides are TGTGCCACCAGTGATTCAGGCAGGTTCTTAGGCACCGGGGAGCTGTTTTTT.

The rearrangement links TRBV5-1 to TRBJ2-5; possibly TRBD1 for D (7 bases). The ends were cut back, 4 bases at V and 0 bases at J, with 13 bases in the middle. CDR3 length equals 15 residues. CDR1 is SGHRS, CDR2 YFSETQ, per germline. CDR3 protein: CASSQGGTYQETQYF. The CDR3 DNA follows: TGCGCCAGCAGCCAGGGGGGAACGTACCAAGAGACCCAGTACTTC.

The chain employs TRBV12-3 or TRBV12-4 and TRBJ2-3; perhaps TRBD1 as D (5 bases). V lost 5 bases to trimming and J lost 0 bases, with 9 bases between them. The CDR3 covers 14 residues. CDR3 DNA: TGTGCCAGCAGTCAGACAGTTAGCACAGATACGCAGTATTTT. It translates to CASSQTVSTDTQYF.

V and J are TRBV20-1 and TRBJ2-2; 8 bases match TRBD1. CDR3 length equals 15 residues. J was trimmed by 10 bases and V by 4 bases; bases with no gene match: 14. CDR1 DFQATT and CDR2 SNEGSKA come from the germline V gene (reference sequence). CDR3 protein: CSAIGIRGRPVELFF. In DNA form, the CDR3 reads TGCAGTGCTATCGGAATCAGGGGGCGCCCCGTGGAGCTGTTTTTT.

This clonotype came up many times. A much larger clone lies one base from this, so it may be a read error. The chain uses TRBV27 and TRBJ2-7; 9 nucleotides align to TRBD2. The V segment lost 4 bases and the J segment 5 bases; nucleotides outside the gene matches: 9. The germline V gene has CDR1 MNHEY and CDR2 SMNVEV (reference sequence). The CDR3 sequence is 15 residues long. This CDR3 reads CASSSQPSGNHEQYF. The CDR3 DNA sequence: TGTGCCAGCAGTTCTCAGCCTAGCGGGAACCACGAGCAGTACTTC.

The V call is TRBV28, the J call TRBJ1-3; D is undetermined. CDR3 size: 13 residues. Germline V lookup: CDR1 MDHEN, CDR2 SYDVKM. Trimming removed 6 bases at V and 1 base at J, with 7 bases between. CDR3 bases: TGTGCCAGCAGCCCAGAGTCTGGAAACACCATATATTTT. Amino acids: CASSPESGNTIYF.

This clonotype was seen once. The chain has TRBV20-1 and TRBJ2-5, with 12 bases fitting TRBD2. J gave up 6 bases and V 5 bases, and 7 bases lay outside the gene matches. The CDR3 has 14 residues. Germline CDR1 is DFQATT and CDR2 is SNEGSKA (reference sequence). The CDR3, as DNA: TGCAGTGCTGACCCTAGCGGGGGGGCGAAGACCCAGTACTTC. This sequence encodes CSADPSGGAKTQYF.

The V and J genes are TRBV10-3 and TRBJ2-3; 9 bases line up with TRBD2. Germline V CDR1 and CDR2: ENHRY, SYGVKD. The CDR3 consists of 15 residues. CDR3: CEISESGREGDTQYF. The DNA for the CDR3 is TGTGAAATCAGTGAGTCGGGGCGGGAGGGAGATACGCAGTATTTT.

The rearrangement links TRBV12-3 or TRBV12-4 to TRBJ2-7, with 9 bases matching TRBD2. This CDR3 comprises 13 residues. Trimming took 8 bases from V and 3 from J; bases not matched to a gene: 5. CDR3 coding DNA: TGTGCCAGCGGTCAACTAGCGGGCTACGAGCAGTACTTC. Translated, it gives CASGQLAGYEQYF.

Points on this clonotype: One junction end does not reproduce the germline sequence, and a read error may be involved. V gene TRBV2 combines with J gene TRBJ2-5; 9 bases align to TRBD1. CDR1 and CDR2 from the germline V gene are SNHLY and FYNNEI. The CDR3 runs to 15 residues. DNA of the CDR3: TGTGCCAGCAGTGAACGAGAGGGACAGGGAGCCCACGTGAAATTC. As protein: CASSEREGQGAHVKF.

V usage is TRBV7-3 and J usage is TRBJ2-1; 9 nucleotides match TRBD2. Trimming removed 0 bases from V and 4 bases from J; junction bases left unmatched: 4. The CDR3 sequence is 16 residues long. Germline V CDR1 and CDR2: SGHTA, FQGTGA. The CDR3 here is CASSLTAGGPYNEQFF. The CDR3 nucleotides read TGTGCCAGCAGCTTAACTGCGGGAGGGCCTTACAATGAGCAGTTCTTC. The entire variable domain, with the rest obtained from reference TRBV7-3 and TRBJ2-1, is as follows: GAGVSQTPSNKVTEKGKYVELRCDPISGHTALYWYRQSLGQGPEFLIYFQGTGAADDSGLPNDRFFAVRPEGSVSTLKIQRTERGDSAVYLCASSLTAGGPYNEQFFGPGTRLTVL.

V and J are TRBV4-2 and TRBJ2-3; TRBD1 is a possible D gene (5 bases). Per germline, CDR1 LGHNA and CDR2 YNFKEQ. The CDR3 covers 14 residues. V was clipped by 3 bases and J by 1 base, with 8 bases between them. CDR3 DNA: TGTGCCAGCAGCCAGCGCAGGGGCACAGATACGCAGTATTTT. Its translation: CASSQRRGTDTQYF.

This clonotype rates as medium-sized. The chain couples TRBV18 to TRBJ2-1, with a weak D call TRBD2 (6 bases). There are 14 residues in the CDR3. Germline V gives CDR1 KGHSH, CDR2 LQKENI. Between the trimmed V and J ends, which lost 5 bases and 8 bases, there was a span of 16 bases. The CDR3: CASSYVGRDDEQFF. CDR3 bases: TGTGCCAGCTCATACGTCGGGAGAGATGATGAGCAGTTCTTC.

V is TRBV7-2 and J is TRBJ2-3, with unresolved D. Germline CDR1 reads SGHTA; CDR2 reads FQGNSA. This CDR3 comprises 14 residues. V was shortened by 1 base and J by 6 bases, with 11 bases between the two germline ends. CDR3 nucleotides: TGTGCCAGCAGCTTAGTTACCCCTACGGATACGCAGTATTTT. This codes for CASSLVTPTDTQYF. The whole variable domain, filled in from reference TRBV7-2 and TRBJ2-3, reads GAGVSQSPSNKVTEKGKDVELRCDPISGHTALYWYRQSLGQGLEFLIYFQGNSAPDKSGLPSDRFSAERTGGSVSTLTIQRTQQEDSAVYLCASSLVTPTDTQYFGPGTRLTVL.

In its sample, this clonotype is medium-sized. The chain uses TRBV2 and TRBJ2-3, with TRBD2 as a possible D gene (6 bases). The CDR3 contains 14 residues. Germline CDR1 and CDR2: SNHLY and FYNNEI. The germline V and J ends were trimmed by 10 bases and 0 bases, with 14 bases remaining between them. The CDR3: CATRSGTSTDTQYF. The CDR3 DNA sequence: TGTGCCACAAGATCCGGGACTAGCACAGATACGCAGTATTTT.

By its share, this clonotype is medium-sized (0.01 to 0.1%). CDR3 amino acids: CASSLDPGGSYYGYTF. As DNA, the CDR3 is TGTGCCAGCAGCTTAGATCCCGGAGGCAGCTACTATGGCTACACCTTC. The gene calls are TRBV11-2 and TRBJ1-2, with unresolved D. Trimming removed 0 bases from V and 3 bases from J, with 14 bases in between. Germline values: CDR1 SGHAT, CDR2 FQNNGV. The CDR3 length is 16 residues.

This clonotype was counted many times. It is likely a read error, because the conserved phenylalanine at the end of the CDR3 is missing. The CDR3 loop reads CAISAEGRGYTL. CDR3 bases: TGTGCCATCAGTGCCGAGGGCCGGGGCTACACCCTC. This chain uses TRBV10-3 with TRBJ1-2; D gene uncertain. The length of the CDR3 is 12 residues. The germline V and J ends were trimmed by 4 bases and 8 bases, with 11 bases remaining between them. The germline CDR1 and CDR2 sequences are ENHRY and SYGVKD.

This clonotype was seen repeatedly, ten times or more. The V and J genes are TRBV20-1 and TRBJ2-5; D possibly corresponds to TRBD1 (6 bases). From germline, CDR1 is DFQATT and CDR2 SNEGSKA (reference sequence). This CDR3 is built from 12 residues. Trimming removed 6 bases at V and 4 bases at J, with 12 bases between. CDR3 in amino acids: CSAPGVRETQYF. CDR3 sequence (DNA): TGCAGTGCCCCAGGGGTGAGAGAGACCCAGTACTTC.

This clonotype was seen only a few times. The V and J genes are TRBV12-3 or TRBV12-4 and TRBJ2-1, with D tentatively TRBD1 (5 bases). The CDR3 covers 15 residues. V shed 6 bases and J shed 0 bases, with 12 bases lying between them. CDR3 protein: CASSQGKDSYNEQFF. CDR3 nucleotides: TGTGCCAGCAGCCAGGGAAAGGACTCCTACAATGAGCAGTTCTTC.

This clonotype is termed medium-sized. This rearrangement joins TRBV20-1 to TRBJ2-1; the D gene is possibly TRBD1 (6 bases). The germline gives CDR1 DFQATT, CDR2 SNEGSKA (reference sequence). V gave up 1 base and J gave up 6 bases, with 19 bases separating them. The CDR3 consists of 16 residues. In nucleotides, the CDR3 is TGCAGTGCTAGAGGTTTAGGGGGTTATGGAACCAATGAGCAGTTCTTC. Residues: CSARGLGGYGTNEQFF.

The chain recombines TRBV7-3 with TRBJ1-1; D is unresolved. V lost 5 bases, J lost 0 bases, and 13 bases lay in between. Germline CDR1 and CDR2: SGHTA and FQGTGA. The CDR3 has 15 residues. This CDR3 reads CASSPPGTLNTEAFF. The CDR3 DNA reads TGTGCCAGCAGCCCCCCGGGCACCCTGAACACTGAAGCTTTCTTT. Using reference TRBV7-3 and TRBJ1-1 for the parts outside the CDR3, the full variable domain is GAGVSQTPSNKVTEKGKYVELRCDPISGHTALYWYRQSLGQGPEFLIYFQGTGAADDSGLPNDRFFAVRPEGSVSTLKIQRTERGDSAVYLCASSPPGTLNTEAFFGQGTRLTVV.

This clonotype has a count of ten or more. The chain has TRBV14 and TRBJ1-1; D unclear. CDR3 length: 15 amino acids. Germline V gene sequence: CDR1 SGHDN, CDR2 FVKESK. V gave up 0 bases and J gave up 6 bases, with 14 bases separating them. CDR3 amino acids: CASSQDRLVVSEAFF. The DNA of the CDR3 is TGTGCCAGCAGCCAAGATCGCCTCGTAGTCTCTGAAGCTTTCTTT.

The CDR3 region is CASSPRTSGTGELFF. CDR3 nucleotides: TGTGCCAGCAGTCCTAGGACTAGCGGGACCGGGGAGCTGTTTTTT. The chain joins TRBV12-3 or TRBV12-4 to TRBJ2-2; 11 nucleotides match TRBD2. The CDR3 has 15 residues. Germline trimming cut 5 bases from V and 5 bases from J; bases unmatched to any gene: 4.

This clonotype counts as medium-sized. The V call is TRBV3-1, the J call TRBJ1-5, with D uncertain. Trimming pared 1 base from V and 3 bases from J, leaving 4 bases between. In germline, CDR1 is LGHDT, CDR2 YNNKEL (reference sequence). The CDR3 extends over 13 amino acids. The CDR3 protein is CASSQVPNQPQHF. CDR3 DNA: TGTGCCAGCAGCCAAGTCCCCAATCAGCCCCAGCATTTT.

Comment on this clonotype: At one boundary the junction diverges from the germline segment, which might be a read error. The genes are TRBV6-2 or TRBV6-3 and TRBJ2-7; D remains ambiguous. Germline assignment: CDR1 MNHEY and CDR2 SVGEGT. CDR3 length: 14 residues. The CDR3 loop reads CSSSYTSTLSEQCF. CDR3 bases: TGTTCCAGTAGTTACACTTCGACGTTGAGTGAGCAGTGCTTC.

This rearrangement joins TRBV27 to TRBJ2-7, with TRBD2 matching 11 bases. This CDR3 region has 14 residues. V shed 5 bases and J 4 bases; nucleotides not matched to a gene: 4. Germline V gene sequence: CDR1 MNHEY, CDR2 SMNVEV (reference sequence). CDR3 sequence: CASSPLAGVYEQYF. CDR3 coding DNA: TGTGCCAGCAGTCCACTAGCGGGAGTTTACGAGCAGTACTTC.

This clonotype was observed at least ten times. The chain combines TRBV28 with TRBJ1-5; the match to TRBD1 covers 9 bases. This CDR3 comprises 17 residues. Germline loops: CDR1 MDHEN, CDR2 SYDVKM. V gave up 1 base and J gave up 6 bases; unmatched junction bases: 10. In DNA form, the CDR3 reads TGTGCCAGCAGTTTATTCTCGGACAGGGGTTTGGGTCAGCCCCAGCATTTT. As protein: CASSLFSDRGLGQPQHF.

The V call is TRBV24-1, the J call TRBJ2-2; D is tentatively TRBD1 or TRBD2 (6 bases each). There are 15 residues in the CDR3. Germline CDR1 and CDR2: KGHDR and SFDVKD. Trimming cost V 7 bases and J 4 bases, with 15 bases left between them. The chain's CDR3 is CATRSEGGCTGELFF. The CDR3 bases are TGTGCCACCAGGTCAGAGGGGGGATGCACCGGGGAGCTGTTTTTT.

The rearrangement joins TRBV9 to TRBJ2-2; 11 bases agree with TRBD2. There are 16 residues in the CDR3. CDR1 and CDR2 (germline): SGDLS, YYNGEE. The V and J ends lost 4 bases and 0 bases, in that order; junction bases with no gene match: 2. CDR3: CASSLAGGPNTGELFF. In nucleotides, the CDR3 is TGTGCCAGCAGCTTAGCGGGAGGGCCGAACACCGGGGAGCTGTTTTTT.

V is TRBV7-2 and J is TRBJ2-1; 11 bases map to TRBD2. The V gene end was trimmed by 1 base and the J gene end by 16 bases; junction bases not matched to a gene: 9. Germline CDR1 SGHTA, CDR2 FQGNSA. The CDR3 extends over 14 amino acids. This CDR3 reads CASSLGLAGPEYFF. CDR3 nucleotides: TGTGCCAGCAGCTTAGGACTAGCGGGGCCTGAATACTTCTTC.

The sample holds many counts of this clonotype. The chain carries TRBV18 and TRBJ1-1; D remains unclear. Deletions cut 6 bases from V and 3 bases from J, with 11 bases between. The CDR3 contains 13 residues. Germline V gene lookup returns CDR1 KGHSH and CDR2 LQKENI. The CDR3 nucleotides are TGTGCCAGCTCCAAGACCGCCGACACTGAAGCTTTCTTT. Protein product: CASSKTADTEAFF.

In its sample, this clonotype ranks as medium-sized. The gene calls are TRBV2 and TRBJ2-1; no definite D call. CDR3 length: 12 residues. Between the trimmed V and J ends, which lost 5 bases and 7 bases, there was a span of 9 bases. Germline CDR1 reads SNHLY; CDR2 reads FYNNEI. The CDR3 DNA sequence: TGTGCCAGCAGTTCCCTTGCTAATGAGCAGTTCTTC. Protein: CASSSLANEQFF.